These 27 T cell receptor beta chains originate from one sample sequenced in a study of T cell repertoires in cytomegalovirus infection. TCRdb fed the reads into MiXCR, producing one record per CDR3 protein. The sample lists hundreds of thousands of distinct CDR3 sequences; 24% were seen once. The source material was CD8+ T cells from PBMCs. These receptors came from a human donor in good health (CMV status not recorded). Some clones in this sample may be carry-over from other donors' samples.

The chain links TRBV20-1 to TRBJ2-1; D ambiguous. Trimming shortened V by 0 bases and J by 3 bases, and 6 bases separated the two germline ends. The CDR3 extends over 13 amino acids. The germline CDR1 and CDR2 sequences are DFQATT and SNEGSKA (reference sequence). The CDR3 protein is CSARDDFYNEQFF. The CDR3 DNA sequence: TGCAGTGCTAGAGACGACTTCTACAATGAGCAGTTCTTC.

The rearrangement uses TRBV14 and TRBJ1-1; D gene uncertain. V lost 4 bases, J lost 5 bases, and 11 bases lay in between. The CDR3 runs 13 residues. CDR1 is SGHDN and CDR2 is FVKESK in the germline V gene. CDR3 bases: TGTGCCAGCAGCCTAGGGCGATGGACTGAAGCTTTCTTT. It encodes CASSLGRWTEAFF.

This clonotype was picked up a small number of times. This rearrangement joins TRBV28 to TRBJ2-1; possible D gene TRBD1, 6 bases. Germline CDR1 reads MDHEN; CDR2 reads SYDVKM. The V and J ends lost 2 bases and 8 bases respectively, with 13 bases between them. CDR3 length equals 14 residues. The CDR3 region has the DNA TGTGCCAGCAGTTTAGAGGGCAGGGGCGATGAGCAGTTCTTC. Its protein is CASSLEGRGDEQFF.

This clonotype was picked up many times. This chain links TRBV6-5 with TRBJ2-5; 7 bases match TRBD1. This CDR3 is built from 16 residues. With 2 bases clipped from V and 5 bases from J, the junction kept 11 bases outside the gene matches. Germline V lookup: CDR1 MNHEY, CDR2 SVGAGI. The CDR3 nucleotides are TGTGCCAGCAGTTACCTGACAGGGTTGGATGAGGAGACCCAGTACTTC. It encodes CASSYLTGLDEETQYF.

The rearrangement joins TRBV20-1 to TRBJ1-6; D not certain. The CDR3 loop spans 13 amino acids. V lost 0 bases, J lost 10 bases, and 10 bases lay in between. CDR1 DFQATT and CDR2 SNEGSKA come from the germline V gene (reference sequence). The CDR3 region is CSARDGGKSPLHF. The CDR3 nucleotides read TGCAGTGCTAGAGATGGAGGAAAATCACCCCTCCACTTT.

This clonotype was seen only a few times. This CDR3 is CASSQLQGRRAEAFF. The CDR3 nucleotides read TGTGCCAGCAGCCAGCTACAGGGGCGAAGGGCTGAAGCTTTCTTT. The chain joins TRBV14 to TRBJ1-1; 7 bases fit TRBD1. Per germline, CDR1 SGHDN and CDR2 FVKESK. Trimming removed 3 bases from V and 6 bases from J; junction bases left unmatched: 10. The CDR3 runs 15 residues.

The table lists this clonotype with a few counts. The CDR3 here is CASSTTGTGIVAFF. CDR3 DNA: TGTGCCAGCAGCACGACCGGGACAGGGATAGTGGCTTTCTTT. The rearrangement joins TRBV7-6 to TRBJ1-1; 9 nucleotides align to TRBD1. The germline gives CDR1 SGHVS, CDR2 FNYEAQ. CDR3 size: 14 residues. V shed 5 bases and J 11 bases; nucleotides not matched to a gene: 12.

The V and J genes are TRBV14 and TRBJ2-3; TRBD1 aligns across 7 bases. CDR1 and CDR2 (germline): SGHDN, FVKESK. With 2 bases clipped from V and 3 bases from J, the junction kept 2 bases outside the gene matches. This CDR3 region has 14 residues. Written as DNA, the CDR3 is TGTGCCAGCAGCCAATTGGGACAGACAGATACGCAGTATTTT. This encodes CASSQLGQTDTQYF. Using reference TRBV14 and TRBJ2-3 for the parts outside the CDR3, the full variable domain is EAGVTQFPSHSVIEKGQTVTLRCDPISGHDNLYWYRRVMGKEIKFLLHFVKESKQDESGMPNNRFLAERTGGTYSTLKVQPAELEDSGVYFCASSQLGQTDTQYFGPGTRLTVL.

V and J are TRBV6-2 or TRBV6-3 and TRBJ1-1; TRBD1 might be the D (5 bases). The CDR3 is 15 residues long. V lost 6 bases to trimming and J lost 1 base, with 15 bases between them. CDR1 is MNHEY, CDR2 SVGEGT, per germline. The DNA of the CDR3 is TGTGCCAGCAGCCTTCTTGGGGGGGAGAACACTGAAGCTTTCTTT. It specifies CASSLLGGENTEAFF.

The rearrangement joins TRBV6-6 to TRBJ2-7, with D unclear. CDR3 length: 16 residues. V dropped 4 bases and J dropped 1 base, with 17 bases sitting between them. CDR1 is MNHNY, CDR2 SVGAGI, per germline (reference sequence). The CDR3 here is CASSSLGPEPSYEQYF. CDR3 coding DNA: TGTGCCAGCAGTTCCCTGGGTCCGGAACCTTCCTACGAGCAGTACTTC.

This clonotype was observed many times. The chain is built from TRBV25-1 and TRBJ1-3, with D uncertain. Germline-derived CDR1 and CDR2 are MGHDK and SYGVNS. Trimming left V 10 bases short and J 3 bases short, with 16 bases between. This CDR3 spans 14 amino acids. CDR3 coding DNA: TGTGCCATCGCCGACCCCGCGCGTGGAAACACCATATATTTT. Protein product: CAIADPARGNTIYF.

A few counts support this clonotype. The rearrangement uses TRBV7-9 and TRBJ1-2; no definite D call. Germline loops: CDR1 SEHNR, CDR2 FQNEAQ (reference sequence). This CDR3 contains 14 residues. The V end lost 4 bases, the J end lost 10 bases, and 19 bases lay between the germline ends. The CDR3 DNA sequence: TGTGCCAGCAGCTCCGGCTTGGGTGGCCGGGACTACACCTTC. This translates into CASSSGLGGRDYTF.

This clonotype was recorded many times. This chain connects TRBV7-6 to TRBJ2-7; the match to TRBD1 covers 7 bases. The CDR3 consists of 15 residues. Germline CDR1 and CDR2: SGHVS and FNYEAQ. V shed 5 bases and J 3 bases; nucleotides not matched to a gene: 10. This CDR3 is CASSPPEGARYEQYF. The CDR3, as DNA: TGTGCCAGCAGCCCACCTGAGGGGGCCCGCTACGAGCAGTACTTC.

This clonotype was counted ten times or more. The genes are TRBV20-1 and TRBJ2-1; D remains ambiguous. Trimming removed 4 bases at V and 2 bases at J, with 9 bases between. The CDR3 runs 13 residues. Germline V CDR1 and CDR2: DFQATT, SNEGSKA (reference sequence). Here the CDR3 reads CSANLPTYNEQFF. The CDR3 nucleotides are TGCAGTGCTAACCTACCTACCTACAATGAGCAGTTCTTC.

In this sample, this clonotype turned up a few times. This chain links TRBV6-5 with TRBJ1-1; the D is unclear. The CDR3 sequence is 13 residues long. CDR1 is MNHEY and CDR2 is SVGAGI in the germline V gene. Trimming took 5 bases from V and 5 from J, leaving 12 bases between them. The CDR3 sequence is CASSGRTSTEAFF. CDR3 in DNA: TGTGCCAGCAGTGGACGGACTTCGACTGAAGCTTTCTTT.

Points on this clonotype: A junction boundary mismatches the germline segment, possibly from a read error. The chain is built from TRBV20-1 and TRBJ1-1, with a weak D call TRBD1 (5 bases). Germline V gene data show CDR1 as DFQATT and CDR2 as SNEGSKA (reference sequence). The CDR3 loop spans 14 amino acids. CDR3 protein: CSAREEGSPTEAFF. The CDR3 nucleotides are TGCAGTGCCAGAGAGGAGGGGTCGCCCACTGAAGCTTTCTTT.

This clonotype has only a few counts. This chain joins TRBV14 and TRBJ2-5, with 7 positions matching TRBD2. V trimming: 0 bases; J trimming: 7 bases; junction bases outside the gene matches: 8. The length of the CDR3 is 15 residues. From germline, CDR1 is SGHDN and CDR2 FVKESK. CDR3: CASSQDLEPGGTQYF. As DNA, the CDR3 is TGTGCCAGCAGCCAAGATCTAGAGCCGGGGGGGACCCAGTACTTC.

The chain uses TRBV5-8 and TRBJ2-1; a possible D gene is TRBD1 (6 bases). V lost 5 bases, J lost 0 bases, and 18 bases lay in between. The CDR3 is made up of 17 amino acids. Looked up from germline, CDR1 is SGHTS and CDR2 is YDEGEE. The CDR3 protein is CASRQGNKLSSYNEQFF. As DNA, the CDR3 is TGTGCCAGCAGACAGGGAAACAAGTTGAGCTCCTACAATGAGCAGTTCTTC.

This CDR3 is CATSRDRTGYEQYV. In nucleotides, the CDR3 is TGTGCCACCAGCAGGGACAGGACGGGATACGAGCAGTACGTC. V is TRBV15 and J is TRBJ2-7, with 7 nucleotides matching TRBD1. Germline-derived CDR1 and CDR2 are LNHNV and YYDKDF (reference sequence). J gave up 4 bases and V 3 bases, and 6 bases lay outside the gene matches. The CDR3 sequence is 14 residues long.

This clonotype was detected ten times or more. This rearrangement joins TRBV20-1 to TRBJ1-4; 12 positions match TRBD1. Germline V lookup: CDR1 DFQATT, CDR2 SNEGSKA (reference sequence). The J segment lost 8 bases and the V segment lost 7 bases, leaving 14 bases of the junction unmatched. This CDR3 has 16 amino acids. The CDR3 protein is CSGKTGTGGDGEKLFF. CDR3 DNA sequence: TGCAGTGGTAAAACCGGGACAGGGGGCGATGGAGAAAAACTGTTTTTT.

The rearrangement uses TRBV28 and TRBJ2-3; unclear D gene. With 3 bases removed from V and 3 bases from J, the gap between germline ends came to 7 bases. This CDR3 contains 13 residues. The germline V gene has CDR1 MDHEN and CDR2 SYDVKM. The CDR3 DNA reads TGTGCCAGCAGTTTGGACCAAACAGATACGCAGTATTTT. Its translation: CASSLDQTDTQYF.

This clonotype has a handful of counts. This chain uses TRBV15 with TRBJ2-3; 7 bases align to TRBD1. CDR3 length: 15 amino acids. Germline lookup yields CDR1 LNHNV and CDR2 YYDKDF (reference sequence). With 0 bases clipped from V and 4 bases from J, the junction kept 4 bases outside the gene matches. The CDR3 reads CATSRDTGVADTQYF. In nucleotides, the CDR3 is TGTGCCACCAGCAGAGATACAGGGGTGGCAGATACGCAGTATTTT. Full variable domain (missing parts from reference TRBV15 and TRBJ2-3): DAMVIQNPRYQVTQFGKPVTLSCSQTLNHNVMYWYQQKSSQAPKLLFHYYDKDFNNEADTPDNFQSRRPNTSFCFLDIRSPGLGDTAMYLCATSRDTGVADTQYFGPGTRLTVL.

J is TRBJ1-3 and V is TRBV25-1; D remains ambiguous. The CDR3 is 11 residues long. Trimming removed 10 bases at V and 0 bases at J, with 4 bases between. Germline assignment: CDR1 MGHDK and CDR2 SYGVNS. The chain's CDR3 is CATLSGNTIYF. The CDR3 bases are TGTGCCACCCTCTCTGGAAACACCATATATTTT.

This clonotype was detected only a few times. The chain has TRBV27 and TRBJ2-5; 9 bases fit TRBD2. The germline V gene encodes CDR1 MNHEY and CDR2 SMNVEV (reference sequence). This CDR3 spans 19 amino acids. V dropped 6 bases and J dropped 2; count of bases not matched to a gene: 19. The CDR3 DNA follows: TGTGCCAGCAGCCCCCTTCCTGGCGGGGGGGATCTGGGACAAGAGACCCAGTACTTC. Its protein product is CASSPLPGGGDLGQETQYF.

This clonotype was detected a few times. The J gene is TRBJ2-7, the V gene TRBV10-3; 9 bases fit TRBD1. Trimming removed 6 bases from V and 4 bases from J; junction bases left unmatched: 13. The CDR3 runs to 16 residues. From germline, CDR1 is ENHRY and CDR2 SYGVKD. CDR3 region: CAIRLRTGGPSYEQYF. The CDR3 bases are TGTGCCATCAGACTTAGAACAGGGGGCCCATCTTACGAGCAGTACTTC.

The table lists this clonotype with a few counts. DNA for the CDR3: TGTGCCAGCAGTTACTCACCCATCGCCAATCAGCCCCAGCATTTT. Residues: CASSYSPIANQPQHF. The V and J genes are TRBV6-5 and TRBJ1-5; D not resolved. The germline V gene encodes CDR1 MNHEY and CDR2 SVGAGI. CDR3 size: 15 residues. The V end was cut by 0 bases, the J end by 3 bases, with 9 bases between.

This chain joins TRBV7-9 and TRBJ2-5; 7 bases are shared with TRBD1. The CDR3 runs 14 residues. Trimming at V came to 4 bases and at J to 4 bases, leaving 6 bases not matched to a gene. Germline V CDR1 and CDR2: SEHNR, FQNEAQ (reference sequence). The CDR3 nucleotides are TGTGCCAGCAGCTCCACAGGGGAGTTAGAGACCCAGTACTTC. As protein: CASSSTGELETQYF.